This paragraph covers one TCR beta chain sequence. What it recognizes is unknown. The PCR made use of 60 Vbeta and 13 Jbeta primers. Sequencing was performed with immunoSEQ multiplex PCR; in TCRdb, only in-frame clones are kept and a portion is missing. Among some 110,000 clones listed, around 69% were seen once. The data derive from a study of cytomegalovirus exposure and HLA in healthy donors. General study results and limits: Later analysis reportedly placed an Asian-associated ancestry cluster below the roughly 690-donor mean in N-insertions.

Per germline, CDR1 WNHNN and CDR2 SYGVQD (reference sequence). The CDR3 consists of 17 residues. Trimming at V came to 4 bases and at J to 8 bases, leaving 13 bases not matched to a gene. The material sequenced was PBMCs. The sequence was collected from a middle-aged woman in good health and CMV-seropositive. The V call is TRBV10-1, the J call TRBJ2-1; the match to TRBD2 covers 11 bases. The CDR3 coding sequence is TGCGCCAGCAGTGCTTTAGCGGGGGGGCCATATGGGGATGAGCAGTTCTTC. Translated, it gives CASSALAGGPYGDEQFF.